These 12 T cell receptor beta chains were sequenced from one sample in a study of blood T cell repertoires in COVID-19. Profiled with immunoSEQ multiplex PCR; TCRdb holds only in-frame clones, not every one. In the table there are about 180,000 clones, roughly 85% of which are singletons. What was sequenced was peripheral blood. The source of these receptors is a man aged 60-69 years with acute or convalescent COVID-19.

The J gene is TRBJ2-5, the V gene TRBV9; 15 bases line up with TRBD2. This CDR3 spans 15 amino acids. Germline CDR1 and CDR2: SGDLS and YYNGEE. V was clipped by 2 bases and J by 5 bases; unmatched bases: 1. CDR3: CASSVGTSGRETQYF. The CDR3 DNA reads TGTGCCAGCAGCGTTGGGACTAGCGGGAGGGAGACCCAGTACTTC.

The chain is built from TRBV9 and TRBJ2-5; TRBD2 matches 12 bases. CDR3 size: 16 residues. Germline V gene sequence: CDR1 SGDLS, CDR2 YYNGEE. V lost 4 bases to trimming and J lost 5 bases; unmatched junction nucleotides: 9. CDR3 DNA sequence: TGTGCCAGCAGCCCGCGACTAGCGGGAGCGACGGAGACCCAGTACTTC. This gives the protein CASSPRLAGATETQYF.

The chain links TRBV5-6 to TRBJ1-5; the match to TRBD1 covers 7 bases. After removal of 0 bases from V and 3 bases from J, the junction contained 3 bases not matched to a gene. Germline V gene sequence: CDR1 SGHDT, CDR2 YYEEEE. CDR3 length: 15 residues. The CDR3 DNA sequence: TGTGCCAGCAGCTTGGGGCAGGGGGTCAATCAGCCCCAGCATTTT. As protein: CASSLGQGVNQPQHF.

As for this clone: This specimen includes other DNA sequences encoding the same CDR3. The chain carries TRBV2 and TRBJ2-5; D is uncertain. CDR1 is SNHLY and CDR2 is FYNNEI in the germline V gene. Deletions cut 4 bases from V and 1 base from J, with 7 bases between. The CDR3 totals 13 residues. CDR3 residues: CASSVGRQETQYF. The CDR3 DNA reads as TGTGCCAGCAGTGTGGGCCGCCAAGAGACCCAGTACTTC.

This sequence joins TRBV24-1 and TRBJ1-5, with a possible D match to TRBD1 (6 bases). Germline V gene sequence: CDR1 KGHDR, CDR2 SFDVKD. CDR3 length: 17 residues. V was trimmed by 4 bases and J by 0 bases, leaving 15 bases between them. This chain's CDR3 is CATSESGTPYSNQPQHF. CDR3 in DNA: TGTGCCACCAGTGAATCTGGGACACCTTATAGCAATCAGCCCCAGCATTTT.

This clone was seen only once. The chain recombines TRBV6-5 with TRBJ2-5; 7 bases match TRBD1. This CDR3 spans 13 amino acids. Germline trimming cut 5 bases from V and 8 bases from J; bases unmatched to any gene: 8. Germline CDR1 and CDR2: MNHEY and SVGAGI. This CDR3 reads CASSQNRGPTQYF. For the CDR3, the DNA is TGTGCCAGCAGTCAAAACAGGGGACCCACCCAGTACTTC.

Written as DNA, the CDR3 is TGTGCCAGCAGCAAGTCTTCGCGGTTCTCCTACAATGAGCAGTTCTTC. Protein product: CASSKSSRFSYNEQFF. The V call is TRBV21-1, the J call TRBJ2-1; the DNA was not used to check the table's D call, TRBD2. TRBV21-1 has pseudogene status. The CDR3 has 16 amino acids.

In its sample, this clone was seen a few times. The V call is TRBV5-5, the J call TRBJ1-2; D gene ambiguous. Germline values: CDR1 SGHKS, CDR2 YYEKEE (reference sequence). Trimming left V 4 bases short and J 8 bases short, with 15 bases between. The CDR3 contains 13 residues. The CDR3 is CASSPTKGVGYTF. In nucleotides, the CDR3 is TGTGCCAGCAGCCCGACTAAGGGTGTAGGCTACACCTTC.

The chain links TRBV19 to TRBJ2-4; a possible D gene is TRBD2 (6 bases). The germline CDR1 and CDR2 sequences are LNHDA and SQIVND (reference sequence). The CDR3 runs 15 residues. With 3 bases removed from V and 3 bases from J, the gap between germline ends came to 12 bases. CDR3 loop: CASSIGGVDKNIQYF. The CDR3 DNA is TGTGCCAGTAGTATTGGAGGGGTTGACAAAAACATTCAGTACTTC.

This clone was seen a single time. The chain recombines TRBV2 with TRBJ2-7, with D perhaps TRBD2 (5 bases). The V end lost 4 bases, the J end lost 0 bases, and 10 bases lay between the germline ends. CDR3 length equals 14 residues. In germline, CDR1 is SNHLY, CDR2 FYNNEI. CDR3 protein: CASSAGNPSYEQYF. For the CDR3, the DNA is TGTGCCAGCAGTGCCGGGAATCCCTCCTACGAGCAGTACTTC.

This chain connects TRBV4-3 to TRBJ2-6; 9 bases fit TRBD1. This CDR3 contains 16 residues. V shed 4 bases, J shed 3 bases, and the junction held 4 bases outside the gene matches. CDR1 LGHNA and CDR2 YSLEER come from the germline V gene. The DNA of the CDR3 is TGCGCCAGCAGCCGGAGGACAGGGGTTGGGGCCAACGTCCTGACTTTC. It translates to CASSRRTGVGANVLTF.

This clone was detected only once. The chain carries TRBV9 and TRBJ2-1, with D perhaps matching TRBD1 (6 bases). Germline assignment: CDR1 SGDLS and CDR2 YYNGEE. The CDR3 totals 15 residues. Trimming shortened V by 4 bases and J by 5 bases, and 16 bases separated the two germline ends. In DNA, the CDR3 is TGTGCCAGCAGCCAGGGGATGAGCTACAACAATGAGCAGTTCTTC. This codes for CASSQGMSYNNEQFF. The full variable domain, its missing parts supplied by reference TRBV9 and TRBJ2-1, is DSGVTQTPKHLITATGQRVTLRCSPRSGDLSVYWYQQSLDQGLQFLIQYYNGEERAKGNILERFSAQQFPDLHSELNLSSLELGDSALYFCASSQGMSYNNEQFFGPGTRLTVL.